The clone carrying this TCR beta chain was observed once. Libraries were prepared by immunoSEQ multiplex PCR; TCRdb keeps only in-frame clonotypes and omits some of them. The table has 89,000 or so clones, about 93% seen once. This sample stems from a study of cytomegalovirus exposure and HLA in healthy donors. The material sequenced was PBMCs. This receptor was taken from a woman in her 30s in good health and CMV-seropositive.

The CDR3 sequence: CASSLAVEGVYEQYF. CDR3 DNA sequence: TGTGCCAGCAGCTTGGCAGTCGAGGGAGTCTACGAGCAGTACTTC. The chain recombines TRBV5-4 with TRBJ2-7; perhaps TRBD2 as D (5 bases). Germline loops: CDR1 SGHNT, CDR2 YYREEE (reference sequence). V was clipped by 0 bases and J by 3 bases, with 13 bases between them. The CDR3 is 15 amino acids.